This paragraph covers one T cell receptor beta chain sequence. This clone was recorded only once. Its specific antigen is unknown. Base qualities are not provided; no much larger clone lies one nucleotide away. This sample was taken from a study of shared clonotypes between healthy human individuals (TCRdb year 2020). About the study as a whole: The cohort comprised two women and a few men aged 18 to 49 years. Libraries were prepared and TCR repertoires were sequenced by different laboratories using diverse techniques, in order to increase sequencing depth and limit assay-specific biases. Per donor, three plates each were used for CD4 naive and CD4 memory, two for CD8 naive, and one for CD8 memory. Each donor's leukapheresis produced roughly between roughly 0.85 and 9.5 billion PBMCs. Blood TCR repertoires of 5 or 6 healthy adults were deeply sequenced to estimate repertoire size and the extent of clonotype sharing between individuals.

The donors were healthy, HIV-negative adults with no recently reported acute infections or vaccinations. Every donor was a Caucasian adult residing in Nashville, Tennessee, USA. CD4+ T cells were enriched by magnetic negative selection, after which naive cells were positively selected on CD45RA and the negative fraction was taken as the memory subset. After blood collection by leukapheresis, PBMCs were isolated using Ficoll-Histopaque density gradient centrifugation and then cryopreserved in the vapor phase of liquid nitrogen. Analytical flow cytometry was used to check the purity and quantity of every magnetically sorted T cell population. Each sorted fraction had its genomic DNA isolated and then quantified by UV absorbance on a Nanodrop 2000c. Using the deep immunoSEQ assay, multiplex PCR amplified TCR CDR3 regions from genomic DNA. Extracted genomic DNA from each cell subset was distributed evenly across all wells of several immunoSEQ 96-well plates, and each plate was treated as a replicate. For sorted subsets, each replicate PCR was loaded with 200 to 250 ng genomic DNA, equivalent to 30,000 to 35,000 T cell genomes. Purified libraries were measured with a Qubit 3.0 fluorometer, size-checked on a Bioanalyzer 2100, and measured again with the KAPA Library Quantification kit. Each immunoSEQ 96-well plate was sequenced on its own single-read 150-cycle Illumina NextSeq 550 flow cell. Concerning the study's data processing: Because only junctional sequences without quality scores were contained in the immunoSEQ output, filtering matching that applied to full-length reads could not be performed. Sequences were annotated with PyIR, a Python wrapper for IgBLAST v1.9, and V/J genes and CDR3 were assigned using IMGT germline references. Reads were filtered out if the reads had weak V/J assignments (E-value above 1e-6), no CDR3, stop codons, out-of-frame junctions, or ambiguous translated residues. V3J clonotypes were defined as sequences sharing an identical inferred V gene, J gene, and CDR3 amino acid sequence. Percentage overlap between repertoires was computed as shared unique clonotypes divided by the size of the smaller repertoire. Richness of each repertoire was evaluated using RTK rarefaction, the Chao1 estimator, and Recon v2.1 estimates of unobserved clonotypes. Generation probabilities were computed with OLGA for all TCRbeta clonotypes obtained by the gDNA method from several donors. The clones in this table, taken by TCRdb from immuneACCESS, are in-frame only. Not every clone is retained; where verified, under half of the shortfall comes from an unresolved V gene, and the cause of the rest is unknown. V, J and clone size reflect that table, while D and trimming were determined from the DNA. The sample table holds more than 2 million clones, of which nearly 97% were seen once. The ten largest clones represent more than 0.1% of the sample.

According to the germline V gene (reference sequence), CDR1 reads LNHNV and CDR2 reads YYDKDF. V loses 9 bases, J loses 6 bases, and the germline ends lie 21 bases apart. The CDR3 contains 14 residues, cysteine and phenylalanine counted. The CDR3 DNA has 42 bases and is translated from base 1. Results and caveats for the whole study, not just this receptor: Because the study included only a small number of donors, the genetic and exposure-history diversity represented was limited. Sharing across a handful of donors was observed for 5% to 6.5% of naive CD4, under 4% of naive CD8, 2% to 2.5% of memory CD4, and approximately 0.41% of memory CD8 clonotypes. Compared with non-shared clonotypes, clonotypes shared by all four sorted-subset donors had higher generation probabilities. Pairwise subsampling led to the expectation that sequencing depth would affect the degree of clonotype sharing among donors. Naive subsets generally had larger estimated clonotype richness than memory subsets did. Sampling was restricted to blood, and TCR repertoires in tissue are likely to differ from TCR repertoires in blood. Even with the large sequencing depth, rarefaction of the sorted-subset datasets indicated that sequencing was incomplete.

Sequenced sample: naive CD4+ T cells sorted from blood. Explained via the paper, the cell subset or site label denotes: CD45RA+ positively selected. The chain links TRBV15 with TRBJ2-7; the D gene cannot be resolved reliably. The receptor was derived from a man younger than 35 in good health. CDR3 sequence: CATRNELGTGEQYF. The DNA is TGTGCCACTAGGAACGAGCTGGGAACGGGCGAGCAGTACTTC.